The 10 T cell receptor beta chains given below trace back to one sample, sequenced in a study of OX40 agonist ivuxolimab in advanced cancers. Sequenced by immunoSEQ multiplex PCR; TCRdb stores in-frame clones only, minus some. This table has about 64,000 clones, about 88% appearing once. The source material was CD4+ or CD8+ T cells sorted from blood, sampled in a trial of the OX40 agonist ivuxolimab. The source of these receptors is an adult with an advanced solid tumor such as melanoma, head and neck, liver or kidney cancer.

This clone was observed a few times. This chain uses TRBV5-4 with TRBJ2-7, with D perhaps being TRBD1 or TRBD2 (5 bases each). CDR1 and CDR2 from the germline V gene are SGHNT and YYREEE (reference sequence). V lost 3 bases, J lost 8 bases, and 15 bases lay in between. The CDR3 is 13 amino acids. The CDR3 DNA sequence: TGTGCCAGCAGCTGGGACGTTAATGGCCAGCAGTACTTC. As protein: CASSWDVNGQQYF.

The chain couples TRBV29-1 to TRBJ2-1, with 11 bases aligning to TRBD2. The germline V gene encodes CDR1 SQVTM and CDR2 ANQGSEA. Unmatched junction bases numbered 6, after V lost 3 bases and J lost 5 bases. This CDR3 has 15 residues. The CDR3 sequence: CSVDIAGGPNNEQFF. CDR3 sequence (DNA): TGCAGCGTTGATATAGCGGGAGGGCCTAACAATGAGCAGTTCTTC.

The chain employs TRBV7-8 and TRBJ1-3; 7 bases are a match to TRBD1. This CDR3 spans 18 amino acids. CDR1 and CDR2 (germline): SGHVS, FQNEAQ. V lost 1 base, J lost 4 bases, and 13 bases stayed unmatched. The CDR3 spells CASSLGPDREFTGNTIYF. CDR3 DNA sequence: TGTGCCAGCAGCTTAGGTCCTGACAGGGAGTTCACCGGAAACACCATATATTTT.

The CDR3 reads CASNRGTGGSETQYF. The DNA for the CDR3 is TGTGCCAGCAACCGAGGGACAGGGGGCTCAGAGACCCAGTACTTC. The chain employs TRBV6-6 and TRBJ2-5, with 12 bases fitting TRBD1. The J segment lost 4 bases and the V segment lost 7 bases, leaving 7 bases of the junction unmatched. Germline loops: CDR1 MNHNY, CDR2 SVGAGI (reference sequence). The CDR3 length is 15 residues.

V and J are TRBV6-1 and TRBJ1-1; D not certain. Trimming took 5 bases from V and 3 from J, leaving 4 bases between them. The CDR3 totals 11 residues. The germline V gene encodes CDR1 MNHNS and CDR2 SASEGT. The CDR3 DNA sequence: TGTGCCAGCAGTTTAGACACTGAAGCTTTCTTT. Amino acids: CASSLDTEAFF.

This rearrangement joins TRBV7-6 to TRBJ1-1; D call uncertain. This CDR3 spans 15 amino acids. V was pared by 1 base and J by 4 bases, with 13 bases between. The germline CDR1 and CDR2 sequences are SGHVS and FNYEAQ. CDR3 DNA sequence: TGTGCCAGCAGCTTAGTTCGGAGGGTGGGCACTGAAGCTTTCTTT. Translation: CASSLVRRVGTEAFF.

The CDR3 loop reads CASSVATGLNQDTQYF. The CDR3 DNA sequence: TGTGCCAGCAGCGTAGCGACAGGGCTCAACCAGGATACGCAGTATTTT. This chain joins TRBV9 and TRBJ2-3; 7 positions match TRBD1. The trim removed 0 bases at V and 6 bases at J, leaving 10 bases unmatched. CDR1 is SGDLS and CDR2 is YYNGEE in the germline V gene. The CDR3 is made up of 16 amino acids.

The CDR3 sequence is CASSMGGRTEAFF. CDR3 DNA sequence: TGTGCCAGTAGTATGGGGGGCCGTACTGAAGCTTTCTTT. The chain carries TRBV19 and TRBJ1-1; tentatively, D is TRBD1 (6 bases). Deletions cut 3 bases from V and 5 bases from J, with 10 bases between. The CDR3 is 13 amino acids. Germline assignment: CDR1 LNHDA and CDR2 SQIVND (reference sequence).

The rearrangement links TRBV19 to TRBJ1-5; possibly TRBD1 for D (6 bases). Germline CDR1 is LNHDA and CDR2 is SQIVND (reference sequence). The CDR3 length is 13 residues. V dropped 7 bases and J dropped 2 bases, with 9 bases sitting between them. The CDR3 coding sequence is TGTGCCAGTAATTACAGGGGCAATCAGCCCCAGCATTTT. Translation: CASNYRGNQPQHF.

This clone was seen once. The chain combines TRBV14 with TRBJ2-3, with 8 bases identical to TRBD1. Germline CDR1 SGHDN, CDR2 FVKESK. The V and J ends lost 5 bases and 7 bases, in that order; junction bases with no gene match: 14. The CDR3 has 16 amino acids. The CDR3 nucleotides read TGTGCCAGCAGCAGGGGACAGGCTCCTTTATTGAATACGCAGTATTTT. It codes for CASSRGQAPLLNTQYF. The variable domain in full, completed from reference TRBV14 and TRBJ2-3, reads EAGVTQFPSHSVIEKGQTVTLRCDPISGHDNLYWYRRVMGKEIKFLLHFVKESKQDESGMPNNRFLAERTGGTYSTLKVQPAELEDSGVYFCASSRGQAPLLNTQYFGPGTRLTVL.